The rows below give T cell receptor beta chains drawn from one sample of a study of T cell changes during pregnancy in multiple sclerosis. Assay: immunoSEQ multiplex PCR; the TCRdb copy retains only in-frame clones and omits some. This sample has tens of thousands of clones, with about 91% found just once. This material consisted of CD4+ T cells from peripheral blood mononuclear cells, taken in the third trimester of pregnancy. These receptors were collected from a female donor in good health, enrolled as a control in a pregnancy study. CDR3s include the opening cysteine and the closing phenylalanine or tryptophan. The order of the fields is D gene, V gene, J gene, clone size, CDR3 DNA, CDR3 protein. D genes are given only for firm matches. A row's size may be missing; if present it is once, few, many or a size class.

TRBD1	TRBV11-2	TRBJ1-1	once	TGTGCCAGCAGCTTGGGGACAGGGCGGAACACTGAAGCTTTCTTT	CASSLGTGRNTEAFF
TRBD2	TRBV18	TRBJ2-7	-	TGTGCCAGCTCACCACAGGGACTAGGGTCCTACGAGCAGTACTTC	CASSPQGLGSYEQYF
-	TRBV6-9	TRBJ1-1	-	TGTGCCAGCAGTTACGAGCTCAACACTGAAGCTTTCTTT	CASSYELNTEAFF
-	TRBV6-1	TRBJ2-2	-	TGTGCCAGCAGTGAACTCGGGAGAAAGCACACCGGGGAGCTGTTTTTT	CASSELGRKHTGELFF
TRBD2	TRBV6-1	TRBJ2-5	-	TGTGCCAGCAGTGTGGCCTCTAGCGGGGGGGCCCGATACCAAGAGACCCAGTACTTC	CASSVASSGGARYQETQYF
TRBD1	TRBV4-2	TRBJ2-6	-	TGTGCCAGCAGCCAAGCTTTAAGGACAGGGACCCTCTCTGGGGCCAACGTCCTGACTTTC	CASSQALRTGTLSGANVLTF
-	TRBV18	TRBJ1-1	-	TGTGCCAGCTCGACGGGGACTGGCGGAGTGGGAGCTTTCTTT	CASSTGTGGVGAFF
TRBD2	TRBV2	TRBJ2-1	-	TGTGCCAGCAGTGTCGGACTAGCGCAATCCTACAATGAGCAGTTCTTC	CASSVGLAQSYNEQFF
-	TRBV6-5	TRBJ1-1	once	TGTGCCAGCAGTTACGGGGCAGGGGATCTAAGCACTGAAGCTTTCTTT	CASSYGAGDLSTEAFF
-	TRBV7-2	TRBJ1-6	-	TGTGCCAGCAGCTTAGTTCGGGGGTCTCATAATTCACCCCTCCACTTT	CASSLVRGSHNSPLHF
TRBD1	TRBV6-1	TRBJ2-3	-	TGTGCCAGCATAGAAGGACAGGGGGCCGTGGATACGCAGTATTTT	CASIEGQGAVDTQYF
TRBD1	TRBV30	TRBJ1-4	-	TGTGCCTGGAGTCGGGGACAGGGGCATGAAAAACTGTTTTTT	CAWSRGQGHEKLFF
-	TRBV18	TRBJ2-5	-	TGTGCCAGCTCACGGGTACGGCCGGGGGAGGAGACCCAGTACTTC	CASSRVRPGEETQYF
-	TRBV19	TRBJ2-3	-	TGTGCCAGTAGTATAGTAGACTCTAGCACAGATACGCAGTATTTT	CASSIVDSSTDTQYF
TRBD2	TRBV7-9	TRBJ2-7	once	TGTGCCAGCAGCTTAGGAGAGCTAGCGGGAGGCGACGAGCAGTACTTC	CASSLGELAGGDEQYF
TRBD2	TRBV4-1	TRBJ2-1	-	TGCGCCAGCAGCCAAGAAAAAGCGGGATCGTACAATGAGCAGTTCTTC	CASSQEKAGSYNEQFF
-	TRBV5-8	TRBJ1-3	-	TGTGCCAGCAGCGGGGGGATTGGAAACACCATATATTTT	CASSGGIGNTIYF
TRBD2	TRBV19	TRBJ2-1	-	TGTGCCAGTAGTATGATAGCGGGGGGATACAATGAGCAGTTCTTC	CASSMIAGGYNEQFF
TRBD1	TRBV5-1	TRBJ2-1	-	TGCGCCAGCAGCGGTTCATCGGGACAGGGATCCTACAATGAGCAGTTCTTC	CASSGSSGQGSYNEQFF
-	TRBV28	TRBJ2-4	-	TGTGCCAGCACCCACAGGGACCCAGCCAAAAACATTCAGTACTTC	CASTHRDPAKNIQYF
TRBD2	TRBV28	TRBJ2-4	-	TGTGCCAGCAGTTTATCGGGAGGGCCTGGCAAAAACATTCAGTACTTC	CASSLSGGPGKNIQYF
TRBD1	TRBV19	TRBJ2-1	-	TGTGCCAGTAATGACAGGGGGGTTGACAATGAGCAGTTCTTC	CASNDRGVDNEQFF
TRBD1	TRBV7-3	TRBJ2-3	-	TGTGCCAGCAGCTCCGGGACAGGGCGGTCGGATACGCAGTATTTT	CASSSGTGRSDTQYF
TRBD2	TRBV28	TRBJ2-2	-	TGTGCCAGCAGAGCGGGAACCGGGGAGCTGTTTTTT	CASRAGTGELFF
TRBD1	TRBV6-9	TRBJ2-6	-	TGTGCCAGCAGCCCGGTTCCGGACAGGGTCTCCATCGGGGCCAACGTCCTGACTTTC	CASSPVPDRVSIGANVLTF
-	TRBV7-2	TRBJ1-1	-	TGTGCCAGCAGCTTTGGTGGGGGCCTGGGCACTGAAGCTTTCTTT	CASSFGGGLGTEAFF
TRBD2	TRBV28	TRBJ2-7	-	TGTGCCAGCAGTACCGCCGGACTAGCGGGGAGCCTCTTAGGAGAGCAGTACTTC	CASSTAGLAGSLLGEQYF
-	TRBV9	TRBJ2-7	-	TGTGCCAGCAGCGGAGGGCAGGGGTACGAGCAGTACTTC	CASSGGQGYEQYF
-	TRBV2	TRBJ2-5	-	TGTGCCAGCAGTGAAGTCCCCTCGGGGACCCAGTACTTC	CASSEVPSGTQYF
TRBD2	TRBV5-1	TRBJ2-7	few	TGCGCCAGCAGCTTGTGGGGTAGCGGGCACTCCTACGAGCAGTACTTC	CASSLWGSGHSYEQYF
-	TRBV7-9	TRBJ1-6	once	TGTGCCAGCAGCGTCGGACAGAGCTATAATTCACCCCTCCACTTT	CASSVGQSYNSPLHF
-	TRBV4-2	TRBJ1-5	-	TGTGCCAGCAGCCAAGCGCAGAATAGCAATCAGCCCCAGCATTTT	CASSQAQNSNQPQHF
TRBD2	TRBV2	TRBJ2-7	-	TGTGCCAGCAGTGATGCCGTGACTAGCGGTTACTACGAGCAGCACTTC	CASSDAVTSGYYEQHF
TRBD2	TRBV7-3	TRBJ2-1	-	TGTGCCAGCAGCTCTCCCCCCGGGACTAGCGGGACCAATGAGCAGTTCTTC	CASSSPPGTSGTNEQFF
-	TRBV5-1	TRBJ2-7	-	TGCGCCAGCAGTCGACAGGACGGAGCGTACGAGCAGTACTTC	CASSRQDGAYEQYF
-	TRBV11-3	TRBJ2-3	few	TGTGCCAGCAGCACCGAGGGAGATACGCAGTATTTT	CASSTEGDTQYF
TRBD2	TRBV18	TRBJ2-7	-	TGTGCCAGCTCACCGGCGAGCGGGGGCCCTACCTCCTACGAGCAGTACTTC	CASSPASGGPTSYEQYF
TRBD1	TRBV27	TRBJ2-3	-	TGTGCCAGCAGCCTGTGGGGGATAGACAGGGCAGATACGCAGTATTTT	CASSLWGIDRADTQYF
-	TRBV19	TRBJ1-2	-	TGTGCCAGTAGTATTAGGACGGCCAGGGCCGCCTATGGCTACACCTTC	CASSIRTARAAYGYTF
-	TRBV29-1	TRBJ2-2	-	TGCAGCGTTCGGGGGAACACCGGGGAGCTGTTTTTT	CSVRGNTGELFF
-	TRBV5-1	TRBJ1-3	few	TGCGCCAGCAGCTTGGGCTCGGCTGGAAACACCATATATTTT	CASSLGSAGNTIYF
TRBD1	TRBV7-2	TRBJ1-2	-	TGTGCCAGCAGCTTAGGACAGGGGGCATTAAGTTACTATGGCTACACCTTC	CASSLGQGALSYYGYTF
-	TRBV18	TRBJ1-1	-	TGTGCCAGCTCGCCGACAGGGAACACTGAAGCTTTCTTT	CASSPTGNTEAFF
TRBD2	TRBV18	TRBJ2-7	-	TGTGCCAGCTCACCAAACGGCGGGGGTCCCTACGAGCAGTACTTC	CASSPNGGGPYEQYF
TRBD1	TRBV25-1	TRBJ2-3	-	TGTGCCAGCAGTGTCTGGCAGGGGGCTTCGACAGATACGCAGTATTTT	CASSVWQGASTDTQYF
-	TRBV6-5	TRBJ2-5	-	TGTGCCAGCAGTTACGGTTCTGAAGGGAGTCAAGAGACCCAGTACTTC	CASSYGSEGSQETQYF